This TCR beta chain emerged from a study of T cell changes during pregnancy in multiple sclerosis. The CDR3 length is 11 residues. V gave up 5 bases and J gave up 5 bases, with 7 bases separating them. CDR1 and CDR2 (germline): SGHAT, FQNNGV. The table came from immunoSEQ multiplex PCR; TCRdb's copy has only in-frame clones and leaves some out. The sample records around 100,000 clones, around 94% being singletons. The source was peripheral blood, collected after pregnancy. V usage is TRBV11-2 and J usage is TRBJ2-7, with unresolved D. The receptor was isolated from a female donor with multiple sclerosis, enrolled in a pregnancy study. CDR3 amino acids: CASSPRHEQYF. CDR3 in DNA: TGTGCCAGCAGCCCCCGTCACGAGCAGTACTTC.